Sequencing of this T cell receptor (beta chain) was carried out in a study of PD-1 blockade in mismatch repair-deficient tumors. Assay: immunoSEQ multiplex PCR; the TCRdb copy retains only in-frame clones and omits some. The repertoire holds 130,000 or so clones, 85% to 90% seen once, with roughly 14% in the top ten. The V and J ends lost 4 bases and 4 bases respectively, with 8 bases between them. The CDR3 has 12 residues. Germline V lookup: CDR1 MNHNS, CDR2 SASEGT. The receptor's source is an adult with mismatch repair-deficient cancer. The gene calls are TRBV6-1 and TRBJ2-7; D may be TRBD2 (6 bases). The starting material was peripheral blood, obtained 44 weeks after starting pembrolizumab. CDR3: CASSGLVYEQYF. The DNA of the CDR3 is TGTGCCAGCAGTGGACTAGTTTACGAGCAGTACTTC.